The clone carrying this TCR beta chain turned up a few times. Its antigen is not known. Combining a sample-barcoded 5' primer with a J-beta primer mix, a second PCR ran for 7 to 11 cycles. From the 5' RACE reads, TCRdb called clonotypes with MiXCR, one entry per CDR3 protein. The sample carries approximately 780,000 distinct CDR3 sequences, approximately 24% recorded once. The data are from a study of blood T cells in healthy people across ages. Study conclusions and caveats: As age increased, TCR beta diversity per million T cells fell in a roughly linear fashion.

Per the germline V gene, CDR1 is SEHNR and CDR2 is FQNEAQ (reference sequence). Trimming cost V 4 bases and J 0 bases, with 13 bases left between them. This CDR3 comprises 17 residues. This sample also appeared in a second study, on T cells of mothers and their children. Per that study: In each mother, TCR beta CDR3 reads exceeded 10 million; in each child, they numbered around 3 million. Related mother-child pairs shared slightly more overlap than unrelated pairs, but the difference was non-significant.

Sequenced material: blood. The TCR sequence derives from a boy aged 5-17 years in good health. The chain joins TRBV7-9 to TRBJ2-6, with a weak D call TRBD1 (6 bases). The CDR3 DNA follows: TGTGCCAGCAGCTCGGGACAAGCAAACTCTGGGGCCAACGTCCTGACTTTC. Protein sequence: CASSSGQANSGANVLTF.